One sample yielded the 9 T cell receptor beta chains listed below, sequenced in a study of T cell responses to AZD1222 COVID-19 vaccine. The data were produced by immunoSEQ multiplex PCR, yet TCRdb's version contains in-frame clones alone and is incomplete. The repertoire holds about 85,000 clones, with around 90% as singletons. The source material was peripheral blood, sampled on day 0 of AZD1222 vaccination. These receptor sequences come from an adult in good health.

V gene TRBV7-8 combines with J gene TRBJ2-1; 7 nucleotides align to TRBD2. The CDR3 is 16 residues long. Unmatched junction bases numbered 12, after V lost 1 base and J lost 9 bases. CDR1 is SGHVS, CDR2 FQNEAQ, per germline. For the CDR3, the DNA is TGTGCCAGCAGCTTAGTGGGGGGAGGGAGAATAGGTGAGCAGTTCTTC. The encoded protein is CASSLVGGGRIGEQFF.

This clone was detected only a few times. The V call is TRBV18, the J call TRBJ1-6; tentative D call: TRBD1 (5 bases). Germline V gene sequence: CDR1 KGHSH, CDR2 LQKENI. This CDR3 is built from 13 residues. V dropped 3 bases and J dropped 9 bases, with 9 bases sitting between them. The DNA of the CDR3 is TGTGCCAGCTCACCGGACATTTTTTCACCCCTCCACTTT. As protein: CASSPDIFSPLHF.

The V gene is TRBV3-1 (or the pseudogene TRBV3-2), the J gene TRBJ2-7; 7 bases are a match to TRBD1. CDR3 size: 14 residues. The germline gives CDR1 LGHDT, CDR2 YNNKEL (reference sequence). Trimming at V came to 8 bases and at J to 2 bases, leaving 9 bases not matched to a gene. The CDR3 nucleotides are TGTGCCAGCTCCCGCCGGGACAGTACCTACGAGCAGTACTTC. It specifies CASSRRDSTYEQYF.

The rearrangement uses TRBV18 and TRBJ1-4; D might be TRBD1 (6 bases). CDR1 is KGHSH and CDR2 is LQKENI in the germline V gene. CDR3 length: 15 amino acids. V gave up 0 bases and J gave up 8 bases, with 13 bases separating them. The CDR3 reads CASSPPGGAYEKLFF. DNA for the CDR3: TGTGCCAGCTCACCACCGGGGGGGGCTTACGAAAAACTGTTTTTT. The variable domain in full, completed from reference TRBV18 and TRBJ1-4, reads NAGVMQNPRHLVRRRGQEARLRCSPMKGHSHVYWYRQLPEEGLKFMVYLQKENIIDESGMPKERFSAEFPKEGPSILRIQQVVRGDSAAYFCASSPPGGAYEKLFFGSGTQLSVL.

The chain has TRBV7-6 and TRBJ1-4; D is possibly TRBD1 (5 bases). Trimming removed 1 base at V and 0 bases at J, with 6 bases between. CDR1 is SGHVS, CDR2 FNYEAQ, per germline. The CDR3 covers 15 residues. CDR3 residues: CASSLGQSTNEKLFF. The CDR3 DNA follows: TGTGCCAGCAGCTTAGGACAGTCAACTAATGAAAAACTGTTTTTT.

This chain joins TRBV28 and TRBJ2-7; 7 bases align to TRBD1. Per the germline V gene, CDR1 is MDHEN and CDR2 is SYDVKM. The CDR3 runs 15 residues. V dropped 5 bases and J dropped 2; count of bases not matched to a gene: 9. The CDR3 DNA follows: TGTGCCAGCAGTGCGGCCGGGACAGCCACCTACGAGCAGTACTTC. Its translation: CASSAAGTATYEQYF.

This chain joins TRBV7-2 and TRBJ1-6; TRBD1 aligns across 9 bases. The CDR3 has 16 amino acids. Germline V gene lookup returns CDR1 SGHTA and CDR2 FQGNSA. The ends lost 5 bases at V and 6 bases at J; junction bases unmatched: 8. The CDR3 here is CASSAHHRGPNSPLHF. CDR3 bases: TGTGCCAGCAGCGCCCACCACAGGGGGCCTAATTCACCCCTCCACTTT.

V gene TRBV18 combines with J gene TRBJ1-1; no clear D. The V end lost 8 bases, the J end lost 0 bases, and 10 bases lay between the germline ends. CDR3 length: 13 residues. The germline CDR1 and CDR2 sequences are KGHSH and LQKENI. CDR3 protein: CASEENLNTEAFF. CDR3 nucleotide sequence: TGTGCCAGCGAGGAAAACTTGAACACTGAAGCTTTCTTT. The full variable domain, completed using reference TRBV18 and TRBJ1-1, is NAGVMQNPRHLVRRRGQEARLRCSPMKGHSHVYWYRQLPEEGLKFMVYLQKENIIDESGMPKERFSAEFPKEGPSILRIQQVVRGDSAAYFCASEENLNTEAFFGQGTRLTVV.

This CDR3 reads CASSLTASYEQYF. Here the CDR3 DNA reads TGTGCCAGCAGCCTGACAGCCTCCTACGAGCAGTACTTC. The chain has TRBV6-5 and TRBJ2-7, with D maybe TRBD1 (5 bases). The CDR3 runs to 13 residues. The V end was cut by 6 bases, the J end by 0 bases, with 9 bases between. Germline V gene data show CDR1 as MNHEY and CDR2 as SVGAGI.